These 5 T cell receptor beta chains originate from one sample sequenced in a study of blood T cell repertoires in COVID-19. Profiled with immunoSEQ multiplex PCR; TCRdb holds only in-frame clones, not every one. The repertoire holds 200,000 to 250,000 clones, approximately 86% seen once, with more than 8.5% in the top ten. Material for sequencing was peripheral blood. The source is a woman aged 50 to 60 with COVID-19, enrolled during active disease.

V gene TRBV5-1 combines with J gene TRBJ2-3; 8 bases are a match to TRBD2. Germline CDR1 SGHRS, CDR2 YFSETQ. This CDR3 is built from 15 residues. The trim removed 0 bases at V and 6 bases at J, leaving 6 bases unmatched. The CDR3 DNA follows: TGCGCCAGCAGCTTGGGGCGGGGGGATTGGGATACGCAGTATTTT. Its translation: CASSLGRGDWDTQYF.

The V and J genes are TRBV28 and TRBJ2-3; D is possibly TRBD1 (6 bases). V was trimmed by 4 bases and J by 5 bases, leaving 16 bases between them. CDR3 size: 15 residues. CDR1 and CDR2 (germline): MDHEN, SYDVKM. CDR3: CASSSSGDQGDTQYF. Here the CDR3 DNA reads TGTGCCAGCAGTTCGTCAGGGGACCAGGGAGATACGCAGTATTTT.

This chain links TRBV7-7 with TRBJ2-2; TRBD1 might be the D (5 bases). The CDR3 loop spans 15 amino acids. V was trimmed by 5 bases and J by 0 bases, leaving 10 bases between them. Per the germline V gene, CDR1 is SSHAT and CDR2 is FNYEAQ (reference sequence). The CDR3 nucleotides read TGTGCCAGCAGCCCTGACAGAACGAACACCGGGGAGCTGTTTTTT. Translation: CASSPDRTNTGELFF.

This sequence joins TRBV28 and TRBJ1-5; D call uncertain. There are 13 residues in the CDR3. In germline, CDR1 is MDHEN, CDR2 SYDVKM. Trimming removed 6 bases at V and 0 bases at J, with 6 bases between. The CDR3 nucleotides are TGTGCCAGCAGGACTTATAGCAATCAGCCCCAGCATTTT. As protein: CASRTYSNQPQHF.

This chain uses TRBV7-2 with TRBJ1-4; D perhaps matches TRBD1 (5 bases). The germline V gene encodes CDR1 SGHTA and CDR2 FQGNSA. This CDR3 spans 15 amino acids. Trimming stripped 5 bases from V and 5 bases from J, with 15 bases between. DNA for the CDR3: TGTGCCAGCAGCCGGGTCGGAAGGGGAAATGAAAAACTGTTTTTT. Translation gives CASSRVGRGNEKLFF.